Listed here are 16 T cell receptor beta chains from one sample, sequenced in a study of blood T cells in healthy people across ages. Through a sample-barcoded 5' primer and a J-beta primer mix, a second PCR was run for roughly 7 to 12 cycles. TCRdb ran MiXCR on the 5' RACE reads and lists one entry per CDR3 protein. Among 750,000 to 950,000 distinct CDR3 sequences listed, roughly 25% were seen once. These data were also reused for a study on T cells of mothers and their children.

The source material was blood. The origin of the receptors is a boy aged 5 to 17 in good health.

This clonotype was seen a handful of times. The chain employs TRBV7-3 and TRBJ2-5; weak D call: TRBD1 (6 bases). V was shortened by 5 bases and J by 1 base, with 14 bases between the two germline ends. The CDR3 runs to 15 residues. CDR1 SGHTA and CDR2 FQGTGA come from the germline V gene. CDR3: CASSPQGNIQETQYF. The CDR3 region has the DNA TGTGCCAGCAGCCCACAGGGAAACATCCAAGAGACCCAGTACTTC.

J is TRBJ2-1 and V is TRBV2; 12 nucleotides match TRBD1. TRBJ2-7 matches the DNA end more closely, so the J call is doubtful. Per the germline V gene, CDR1 is SNHLY and CDR2 is FYNNEI. The CDR3 runs 14 residues. In DNA form, the CDR3 reads TGTGCCAGCAGCGGGACAGGGGGCGCGGGGGAGCAGTACTTC. Translation gives CASSGTGGAGEQYF.

This clonotype was seen a handful of times. The V and J genes are TRBV30 and TRBJ2-7, with D maybe TRBD2 (6 bases). Trimming shortened V by 0 bases and J by 6 bases, and 12 bases separated the two germline ends. CDR1 is GTSNPN and CDR2 is SVGIG in the germline V gene (reference sequence). The CDR3 extends over 13 amino acids. The CDR3 DNA reads as TGTGCCTGGAGTGTAAAGTTGGAGGGCGAGCAGTACTTC. Encoded protein: CAWSVKLEGEQYF.

Only a few counts were recorded for this clonotype. This chain links TRBV12-3 or TRBV12-4 with TRBJ2-5; 10 positions agree with TRBD2. J lost 6 bases, V lost 5 bases, and 9 bases had no gene match. CDR3 length: 15 residues. The CDR3 is CASSSSSSGGQTQYF. The CDR3 coding sequence is TGTGCCAGCAGTAGCTCCTCTAGCGGGGGTCAGACCCAGTACTTC.

The chain recombines TRBV28 with TRBJ2-5; TRBD2 matches 7 bases. From germline, CDR1 is MDHEN and CDR2 SYDVKM. Germline trimming cut 3 bases from V and 8 bases from J; bases unmatched to any gene: 12. The CDR3 totals 15 residues. This CDR3 reads CASSLGGLTSGTQYF. The CDR3 DNA follows: TGTGCCAGCAGTTTGGGGGGACTAACAAGTGGAACCCAGTACTTC.

This clonotype has only a few counts. J is TRBJ2-5 and V is TRBV12-3 or TRBV12-4; perhaps TRBD1 as D (6 bases). V shed 5 bases and J shed 7 bases, with 17 bases lying between them. This CDR3 contains 14 residues. CDR3 sequence (DNA): TGTGCCAGCAGTCGAAGTCAGGGGAGAGGGACCCAGTACTTC. Protein: CASSRSQGRGTQYF.

This clonotype was seen a single time. The CDR3 region has the DNA TGCAGTGCCGACGACACCGGGGAGCTGTTTTTT. Translating it yields CSADDTGELFF. The chain links TRBV20-1 to TRBJ2-2; no definite D call. Germline-derived CDR1 and CDR2 are DFQATT and SNEGSKA (reference sequence). V was pared by 6 bases and J by 3 bases, with 5 bases between. The CDR3 totals 11 residues.

The table lists this clonotype with a few counts. The rearrangement links TRBV18 to TRBJ2-5; 11 bases are a match to TRBD2. The germline CDR1 and CDR2 sequences are KGHSH and LQKENI. The CDR3 contains 16 residues. V dropped 2 bases and J dropped 0; count of bases not matched to a gene: 2. The CDR3 sequence is CASSPTSGGHQETQYF. The CDR3 nucleotides are TGTGCCAGCTCACCAACTAGCGGGGGACACCAAGAGACCCAGTACTTC. Based on the CDR3 plus reference TRBV18 and TRBJ2-5, the full variable domain is NAGVMQNPRHLVRRRGQEARLRCSPMKGHSHVYWYRQLPEEGLKFMVYLQKENIIDESGMPKERFSAEFPKEGPSILRIQQVVRGDSAAYFCASSPTSGGHQETQYFGPGTRLLVL.

The chain is built from TRBV3-1 and TRBJ1-4; 10 bases align to TRBD1. This CDR3 region has 15 residues. CDR1 is LGHDT, CDR2 YNNKEL, per germline (reference sequence). V shed 4 bases, J shed 8 bases, and the junction held 7 bases outside the gene matches. The CDR3 DNA reads as TGTGCCAGCAGCCCCGACGACAGGGGGCGGGAAAAACTGTTTTTT. Translating it yields CASSPDDRGREKLFF.

This clonotype was seen only a few times. The chain links TRBV12-3 or TRBV12-4 to TRBJ1-5; TRBD1 is a possible D gene (6 bases). Between the trimmed V and J ends, which lost 10 bases and 6 bases, there was a span of 22 bases. CDR3 length: 15 amino acids. The CDR3 DNA is TGTGCCACTACTAAAGGGGGAGGGAGGGGTCAGCCCCAGCATTTT. It encodes CATTKGGGRGQPQHF.

This clonotype has only a few counts. The gene calls are TRBV2 and TRBJ2-7; D might be TRBD1 (6 bases). Deletions cut 7 bases from V and 3 bases from J, with 10 bases between. This CDR3 has 12 residues. Germline V gene lookup returns CDR1 SNHLY and CDR2 FYNNEI. The CDR3 DNA is TGTGCCAGCACGAGGACAGACTACGAGCAGTACTTC. Translated: CASTRTDYEQYF.

This clonotype was counted only a few times. The V call is TRBV2, the J call TRBJ2-1; 9 nucleotides match TRBD2. Germline V lookup: CDR1 SNHLY, CDR2 FYNNEI. V was clipped by 6 bases and J by 3 bases; unmatched bases: 3. The CDR3 contains 14 residues. The DNA of the CDR3 is TGTGCCAGCAGAGCGGGGGGCGACTACAATGAGCAGTTCTTC. Protein product: CASRAGGDYNEQFF.

The rearrangement joins TRBV5-1 to TRBJ2-5; TRBD2 might be the D (6 bases). The length of the CDR3 is 15 residues. V was trimmed by 0 bases and J by 5 bases, leaving 14 bases between them. Germline CDR1 SGHRS, CDR2 YFSETQ. The CDR3 region is CASSLDQGLRETQYF. The DNA for the CDR3 is TGCGCCAGCAGCTTGGATCAAGGACTACGGGAGACCCAGTACTTC.

The rearrangement joins TRBV5-1 to TRBJ2-1; the match to TRBD1 covers 7 bases. Germline lookup yields CDR1 SGHRS and CDR2 YFSETQ. The ends lost 1 base at V and 6 bases at J; junction bases unmatched: 7. CDR3 length: 15 amino acids. CDR3 residues: CASSLQGESSNEQFF. The CDR3 bases are TGCGCCAGCAGCTTGCAGGGGGAATCATCCAATGAGCAGTTCTTC.

The CDR3: CATSSREQPYNEQFF. CDR3 nucleotide sequence: TGTGCCACCAGCAGCAGGGAACAGCCATACAATGAGCAGTTCTTC. The rearrangement links TRBV15 to TRBJ2-1, with D possibly being TRBD1 (5 bases). The CDR3 runs to 15 residues. The ends were cut back, 3 bases at V and 4 bases at J, with 13 bases in the middle. Per germline, CDR1 LNHNV and CDR2 YYDKDF (reference sequence).

This clonotype was seen only a few times. The V call is TRBV6-6, the J call TRBJ2-6; D is unclear. Germline CDR1 reads MNHNY; CDR2 reads SVGAGI (reference sequence). Trimming took 2 bases from V and 3 from J, leaving 11 bases between them. The CDR3 runs 16 residues. The CDR3 protein is CASSYQAVGGANVLTF. CDR3 bases: TGTGCCAGCAGTTACCAGGCCGTTGGTGGGGCCAACGTCCTGACTTTC.